The 9 T cell receptor beta chains presented below share a single source sample, sequenced in a study of cytomegalovirus exposure and HLA in healthy donors listed by TCRdb under 2017. Libraries were made using the immunoSEQ multiplex PCR assay. For the multiplex PCR, a mixture combining 60 forward primers for TCR Vbeta segments and 13 reverse primers for TCR Jbeta segments was used. TCRdb holds this immuneACCESS table with in-frame rearrangements only. Some clones are missing; in checked studies, unresolved V genes explain under half, and the rest has no known cause. This sample lists 150,000 to 200,000 clones; roughly 73% were detected once. About 11% of the sample belongs to the ten largest clones. Specimen: PBMCs. The origin of the receptors is a man aged 18 to 35 in good health and CMV-seropositive.

The chain uses TRBV19 and TRBJ1-1; 9 bases map to TRBD1. Germline CDR1 is LNHDA and CDR2 is SQIVND (reference sequence). The CDR3 length is 13 residues. V lost 10 bases and J lost 4; bases outside the gene matches: 7. The CDR3 reads CATRPGQGTEAFF. As DNA, the CDR3 is TGTGCCACTCGACCGGGACAGGGCACTGAAGCTTTCTTT.

The V gene is TRBV27, the J gene TRBJ2-7; tentatively, D is TRBD2 (6 bases). Trimming removed 2 bases at V and 3 bases at J, with 14 bases between. The CDR3 has 15 residues. Germline V gene data show CDR1 as MNHEY and CDR2 as SMNVEV (reference sequence). The CDR3 here is CASSLVGGSHYEQYF. The CDR3 nucleotides read TGTGCCAGCAGTTTAGTCGGGGGTTCCCACTACGAGCAGTACTTC.

V is TRBV19 and J is TRBJ2-1; 12 bases map to TRBD2. The CDR3 length is 20 residues. J was trimmed by 6 bases and V by 3 bases; bases with no gene match: 18. CDR1 is LNHDA, CDR2 SQIVND, per germline (reference sequence). Here the CDR3 reads CASSISGPASGRAKSNEQFF. The CDR3 region has the DNA TGTGCCAGTAGTATCTCGGGGCCGGCTAGCGGGAGGGCAAAATCCAATGAGCAGTTCTTC.

The V and J genes are TRBV5-6 and TRBJ2-1; TRBD2 matches at 8 bases. The CDR3 consists of 16 residues. CDR1 and CDR2 from the germline V gene are SGHDT and YYEEEE. V dropped 0 bases and J dropped 9; count of bases not matched to a gene: 11. The CDR3 nucleotides read TGTGCCAGCAGCTTGGAGGCCGGGAGGGTGTTGGGTGAGCAGTTCTTC. Encoded protein: CASSLEAGRVLGEQFF.

CDR3 loop: CASSRAGGQNYGYTF. In DNA, the CDR3 is TGTGCCAGCAGCCGCGCGGGAGGTCAGAACTATGGCTACACCTTC. The chain has TRBV27 and TRBJ1-2, with no clear D. With 6 bases removed from V and 2 bases from J, the gap between germline ends came to 16 bases. This CDR3 comprises 15 residues. From germline, CDR1 is MNHEY and CDR2 SMNVEV (reference sequence).

The genes are TRBV18 and TRBJ1-4; TRBD1 is a possible D gene (5 bases). The CDR3 is 13 amino acids. Germline-derived CDR1 and CDR2 are KGHSH and LQKENI. Trimming stripped 2 bases from V and 7 bases from J, with 8 bases between. The CDR3 spells CASSPGAGEKLFF. CDR3 DNA: TGTGCCAGCTCACCAGGGGCCGGTGAAAAACTGTTTTTT. The variable domain in full, completed from reference TRBV18 and TRBJ1-4, reads NAGVMQNPRHLVRRRGQEARLRCSPMKGHSHVYWYRQLPEEGLKFMVYLQKENIIDESGMPKERFSAEFPKEGPSILRIQQVVRGDSAAYFCASSPGAGEKLFFGSGTQLSVL.

The genes are TRBV30 and TRBJ1-1; D remains ambiguous. The germline V gene has CDR1 GTSNPN and CDR2 SVGIG (reference sequence). Trimming left V 6 bases short and J 1 base short, with 6 bases between. This CDR3 contains 11 residues. CDR3 sequence (DNA): TGTGCCTGTCTACCGAACACTGAAGCTTTCTTT. It is translated as CACLPNTEAFF.

This clone appeared a few times. V and J are TRBV29-1 and TRBJ2-7, with 10 bases aligning to TRBD1. CDR1 is SQVTM and CDR2 is ANQGSEA in the germline V gene. The CDR3 has 14 amino acids. V dropped 6 bases and J dropped 3; count of bases not matched to a gene: 8. This chain's CDR3 is CSVAHRTGGYEQYF. CDR3 nucleotides: TGCAGCGTGGCCCATCGGACAGGGGGCTACGAGCAGTACTTC.

V usage is TRBV27 and J usage is TRBJ2-3; 9 positions match TRBD1. The CDR3 consists of 15 residues. Germline CDR1 and CDR2: MNHEY and SMNVEV (reference sequence). V lost 6 bases to trimming and J lost 4 bases; unmatched junction nucleotides: 8. The CDR3 region has the DNA TGTGCCAGCAGGCTACAGGGGGCGCGTTCAGATACGCAGTATTTT. Encoded protein: CASRLQGARSDTQYF.